Listed below are T cell receptor beta chains from one sample, sequenced in a study of shared clonotypes between healthy human individuals. Using immunoSEQ multiplex PCR, the repertoire was profiled, and TCRdb retains in-frame clones only, with some absent. The table has nearly 2 million clones, approximately 94% seen once. The sequenced material came from naive CD8+ T cells sorted from blood. These receptors originate from a man between 18 and 29 years old in good health. Both conserved end residues are part of each CDR3.

length	V	J	CDR3
15	TRBV5-4	TRBJ1-5	CASSGTDHSNQPQHF
11	TRBV27	TRBJ2-1	CASSFRNEQFF
12	TRBV29-1	TRBJ2-7	CSVGPGGYEQYF
17	TRBV19	TRBJ1-6	CASSINDYGSYNSPLHF
15	TRBV7-8	TRBJ2-3	CASSFFRGSADTQYF
13	TRBV25-1	TRBJ1-1	CASSPGGVTEAFF
15	TRBV19	TRBJ1-1	CASSWAGAGNTEAFF
15	TRBV5-4	TRBJ2-7	CASSLWGGQGYEQYF
14	TRBV15	TRBJ1-2	CATSRDRGVSGYTF
15	TRBV30	TRBJ1-3	CAWSEGTFSGNTIYF
13	TRBV9	TRBJ2-1	CASSDQSYNEQFF
15	TRBV9	TRBJ2-1	CASSDIAGVGNEQFF
15	TRBV5-6	TRBJ1-1	CASSGIQGGSTEAFF
17	TRBV9	TRBJ2-5	CASSVEGTGGAQETQYF
13	TRBV13	TRBJ2-7	CASSPTGSYEQYF
11	TRBV20-1	TRBJ2-5	CSAPTEGAQYF
13	TRBV7-3	TRBJ1-1	CASSLLGYTEAFF
13	TRBV5-1	TRBJ1-1	CASSLGKGVEAFF
11	TRBV19	TRBJ1-2	CASTGGGGYTF
14	TRBV5-6	TRBJ2-2	CASTQGDYHRELFF
13	TRBV7-6	TRBJ1-2	CASSLPGVDGYTF
14	TRBV19	TRBJ2-3	CASASGGYADTQYF
14	TRBV5-6	TRBJ1-2	CASSLFSGDYGYTF
15	TRBV4-2	TRBJ2-2	CASRVGTANTGELFF
16	TRBV5-1	TRBJ2-1	CASSLEGTSLGDEQFF